What follows is one T cell receptor (beta chain) and its context. This sample is drawn from a study of blood T cell repertoires in COVID-19. Study-level background: PBMCs, B-cell-depleted T cells, or T cells provided the cDNA or gDNA that made up the material.

Method: immunoSEQ multiplex PCR; TCRdb's copy keeps in-frame clones and lacks some. Of 150,000 to 200,000 clones listed, around 83% are singletons. Germline V gene data show CDR1 as SNHLY and CDR2 as FYNNEI. This CDR3 spans 13 amino acids. V was shortened by 6 bases and J by 2 bases, with 10 bases between the two germline ends. This receptor was identified in a man between 50 and 59 years old with active or convalescent COVID-19. The rearrangement uses TRBV2 and TRBJ2-5, with D possibly being TRBD1 (6 bases). Sequencing was performed on peripheral blood. Here the CDR3 DNA reads TGTGCCAGCAGGGATACAGGGCAAGAGACCCAGTACTTC. It codes for CASRDTGQETQYF.